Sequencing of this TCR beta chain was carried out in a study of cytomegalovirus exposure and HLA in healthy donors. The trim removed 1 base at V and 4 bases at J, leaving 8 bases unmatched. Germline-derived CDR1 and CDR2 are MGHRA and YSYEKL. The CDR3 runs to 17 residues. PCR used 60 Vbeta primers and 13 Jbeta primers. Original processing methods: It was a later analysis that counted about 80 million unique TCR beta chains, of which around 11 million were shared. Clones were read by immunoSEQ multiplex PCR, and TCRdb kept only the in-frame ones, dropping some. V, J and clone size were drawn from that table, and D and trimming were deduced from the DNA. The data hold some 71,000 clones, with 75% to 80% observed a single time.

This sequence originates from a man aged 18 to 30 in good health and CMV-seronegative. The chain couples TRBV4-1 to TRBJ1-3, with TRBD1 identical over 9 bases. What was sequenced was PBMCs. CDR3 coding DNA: TGCGCCAGCAGCCAAGCTAATATCGGACAGGGGGGAAACACCATATATTTT. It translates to CASSQANIGQGGNTIYF.